This record concerns one TCR beta chain sequence. CDR1 is ENHRY, CDR2 SYGVKD, per germline. Trimming took off 3 bases at V and 6 bases at J, with 6 bases between the two ends. The CDR3 is 12 residues long. Measured with immunoSEQ multiplex PCR; TCRdb has only the in-frame clones, and not every one. The sample lists tens of thousands of clones, around four fifths occurring once. The sample is drawn from a study of blood T cell repertoires in COVID-19. The sequence was obtained from a woman over 75 with acute or convalescent COVID-19. Specimen: peripheral blood. V gene TRBV10-3 combines with J gene TRBJ1-5; D unclear. The CDR3 here is CAISDGSQPQHF. The CDR3, as DNA: TGTGCCATCAGTGATGGTAGTCAGCCCCAGCATTTT.